The 5 T cell receptor beta chains below were found in one sample sequenced in a study of shared clonotypes between healthy human individuals. Naive-designated CD8 cells lacked CD45RO, were positively enriched for CCR7, and omitted terminally differentiated effector memory CD45RA+ cells. The data were produced by immunoSEQ multiplex PCR, yet TCRdb's version contains in-frame clones alone and is incomplete. Of 560,000 or so clones listed, 90% to 97% are singletons. The sample comprised naive CD8+ T cells sorted from blood. The origin of the receptors is a woman aged 25 to 39 in good health.

Only one count was recorded for this clone. The chain combines TRBV4-2 with TRBJ2-1, with 14 bases that match TRBD2. Germline V gene lookup returns CDR1 LGHNA and CDR2 YNFKEQ. This CDR3 comprises 18 residues. Trimming removed 4 bases from V and 2 bases from J; junction bases left unmatched: 7. Here the CDR3 reads CASSLGTSGSETYNEQFF. CDR3 in DNA: TGTGCCAGCAGCCTGGGGACTAGCGGGAGTGAAACCTACAATGAGCAGTTCTTC.

The chain is built from TRBV4-2 and TRBJ2-2, with 11 bases fitting TRBD2. Germline loops: CDR1 LGHNA, CDR2 YNFKEQ. The CDR3 extends over 15 amino acids. The J segment lost 3 bases and the V segment lost 5 bases, leaving 2 bases of the junction unmatched. The CDR3 sequence: CASSGLAGHTGELFF. CDR3 DNA sequence: TGTGCCAGCAGCGGACTAGCGGGCCACACCGGGGAGCTGTTTTTT.

This chain links TRBV7-9 with TRBJ2-1, with 9 positions matching TRBD1. J was trimmed by 7 bases and V by 6 bases; bases with no gene match: 13. Germline loops: CDR1 SEHNR, CDR2 FQNEAQ (reference sequence). CDR3 size: 16 residues. CDR3 in amino acids: CASSYTGTGLLNEQFF. The CDR3 coding sequence is TGTGCCAGCAGTTACACCGGGACAGGGTTATTGAATGAGCAGTTCTTC.

This clone was recorded only once. The chain combines TRBV5-6 with TRBJ2-3; a weak D match, TRBD2 (5 bases). The CDR3 sequence is 17 residues long. The V end was cut by 4 bases, the J end by 6 bases, with 24 bases between. Germline CDR1 SGHDT, CDR2 YYEEEE. The CDR3: CASSPRDGEIAFDTQYF. The DNA for the CDR3 is TGTGCCAGCAGCCCCCGAGATGGCGAGATAGCGTTTGATACGCAGTATTTT. Based on the CDR3 plus reference TRBV5-6 and TRBJ2-3, the full variable domain is DAGVTQSPTHLIKTRGQQVTLRCSPKSGHDTVSWYQQALGQGPQFIFQYYEEEERQRGNFPDRFSGHQFPNYSSELNVNALLLGDSALYLCASSPRDGEIAFDTQYFGPGTRLTVL.

This chain uses TRBV10-2 with TRBJ2-7; D is unclear. V gave up 2 bases and J gave up 0 bases, with 5 bases separating them. Germline V lookup: CDR1 WSHSY, CDR2 SAAADI. CDR3 size: 13 residues. CDR3 sequence (DNA): TGCGCCAGCAGTGAGCGCTACTCCTACGAGCAGTACTTC. The encoded protein is CASSERYSYEQYF.